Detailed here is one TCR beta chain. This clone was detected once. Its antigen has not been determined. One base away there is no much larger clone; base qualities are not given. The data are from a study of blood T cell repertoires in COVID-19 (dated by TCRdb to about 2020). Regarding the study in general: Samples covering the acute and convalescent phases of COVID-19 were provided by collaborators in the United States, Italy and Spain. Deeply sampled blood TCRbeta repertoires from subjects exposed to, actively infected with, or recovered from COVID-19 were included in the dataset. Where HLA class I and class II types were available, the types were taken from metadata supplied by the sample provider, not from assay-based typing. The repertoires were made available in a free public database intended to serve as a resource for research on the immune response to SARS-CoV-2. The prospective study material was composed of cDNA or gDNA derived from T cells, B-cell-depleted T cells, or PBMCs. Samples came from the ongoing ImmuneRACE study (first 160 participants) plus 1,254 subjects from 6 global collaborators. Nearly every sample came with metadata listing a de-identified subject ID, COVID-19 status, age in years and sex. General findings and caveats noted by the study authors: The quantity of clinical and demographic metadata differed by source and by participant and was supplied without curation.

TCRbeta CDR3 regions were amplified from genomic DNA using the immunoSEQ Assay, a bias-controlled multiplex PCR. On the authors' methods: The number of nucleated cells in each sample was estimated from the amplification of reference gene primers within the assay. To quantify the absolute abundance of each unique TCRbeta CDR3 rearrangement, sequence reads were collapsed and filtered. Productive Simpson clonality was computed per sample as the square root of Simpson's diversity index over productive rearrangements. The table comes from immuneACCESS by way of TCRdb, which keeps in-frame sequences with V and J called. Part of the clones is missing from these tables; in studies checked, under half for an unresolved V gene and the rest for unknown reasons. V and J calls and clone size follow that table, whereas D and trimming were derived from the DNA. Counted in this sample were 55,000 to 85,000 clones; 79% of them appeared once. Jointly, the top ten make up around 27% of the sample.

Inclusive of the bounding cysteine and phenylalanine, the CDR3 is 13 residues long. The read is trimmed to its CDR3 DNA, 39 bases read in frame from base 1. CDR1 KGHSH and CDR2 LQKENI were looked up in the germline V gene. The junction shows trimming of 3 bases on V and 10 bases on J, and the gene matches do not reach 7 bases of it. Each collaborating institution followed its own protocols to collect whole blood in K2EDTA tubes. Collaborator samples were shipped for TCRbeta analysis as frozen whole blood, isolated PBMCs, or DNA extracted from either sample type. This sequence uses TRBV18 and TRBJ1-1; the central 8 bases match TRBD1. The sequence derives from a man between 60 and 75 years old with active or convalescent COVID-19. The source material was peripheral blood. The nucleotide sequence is TGTGCCAGCTCACCTCCTGGACAGGGCGGAGCTTTCTTT. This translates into CASSPPGQGGAFF.